The 25 T cell receptor beta chains below were found in one sample sequenced in a study of glioma-infiltrating T cells. TCR alpha and beta CDR3 regions were amplified from RNA using iRepertoire nested multiplex PCR. Each CDR3 protein gets one entry after TCRdb re-called the multiplex PCR reads with MiXCR. The table lists some 190,000 distinct CDR3 sequences, approximately 30% of them singletons. The sequencing input was glioma tissue, nonneoplastic brain tissue, or PBMCs (not recorded which). The receptors were sampled from a human donor with low-grade glioma or glioblastoma, undergoing nonglioma brain surgery, or in good health (not recorded which).

At least ten counts were recorded for this clonotype. CDR3 sequence: CASSLASGETQYF. The CDR3 coding sequence is TGTGCCAGCAGCTTAGCGAGCGGAGAGACCCAGTACTTC. The chain is built from TRBV7-9 and TRBJ2-5; the D gene is possibly TRBD2 (5 bases). The V gene lost 0 bases and the J gene lost 4 bases, with 6 bases spanning the gap. The CDR3 covers 13 residues. Germline-derived CDR1 and CDR2 are SEHNR and FQNEAQ (reference sequence).

Details on this clonotype: One end of the junction does not line up with germline, which may come from a read error. The CDR3 here is CDSRFDSNYNSPVHF. The CDR3 bases are TGTGACAGCAGATTCGACAGTAATTATAATTCACCCGTCCACTTT. The chain uses TRBV6-1 and TRBJ1-6; TRBD1 is a possible D gene (5 bases). The germline gives CDR1 MNHNS, CDR2 SASEGT. The CDR3 length is 15 residues.

This clonotype has ten or more counts. The chain has TRBV7-6 and TRBJ1-3, with D possibly being TRBD1 (5 bases). Germline V gene data show CDR1 as SGHVS and CDR2 as FNYEAQ. The CDR3 is made up of 16 amino acids. Trimming cost V 4 bases and J 0 bases, with 13 bases left between them. CDR3 amino acids: CASSSGVRNSGNTIYF. CDR3 sequence (DNA): TGTGCCAGCAGCTCGGGGGTCAGAAACTCTGGAAACACCATATATTTT.

There are many counts of this clonotype. V and J are TRBV20-1 and TRBJ1-1, with TRBD1 matching over 9 bases. CDR3 length: 13 residues. Germline-derived CDR1 and CDR2 are DFQATT and SNEGSKA (reference sequence). The CDR3 protein is CSAGDRVNTEAFF. The CDR3 DNA reads as TGCAGCGCGGGGGACAGGGTGAACACTGAAGCTTTCTTT.

The sample holds a few counts of this clonotype. V gene TRBV5-1 combines with J gene TRBJ2-6, with a possible D match to TRBD1 (5 bases). V shed 2 bases and J shed 1 base, with 7 bases lying between them. Germline CDR1 and CDR2: SGHRS and YFSETQ. The CDR3 has 15 amino acids. The CDR3 sequence: CASSLRQSGANVLTF. The CDR3 nucleotides read TGCGCCAGCAGCTTAAGACAGTCTGGGGCCAACGTCCTGACTTTC.

Worth noting for this clonotype: Mismatch with germline at one junction end may stem from a read error. This chain connects TRBV7-2 to TRBJ1-1; tentatively, D is TRBD1 (5 bases). Germline assignment: CDR1 SGHTA and CDR2 FQGNSA. There are 14 residues in the CDR3. The CDR3 region has the DNA TGTGCCAGCAGCCAGTCAGGGTTAAACGCTGAAGCTTTATTT. Translation gives CASSQSGLNAEALF.

This clonotype showed up many times. The V and J genes are TRBV28 and TRBJ2-1; D is uncertain. There are 12 residues in the CDR3. Trimming shortened V by 2 bases and J by 7 bases, and 6 bases separated the two germline ends. From germline, CDR1 is MDHEN and CDR2 SYDVKM. The CDR3 here is CASSLDSNEQFF. In DNA form, the CDR3 reads TGTGCCAGCAGTTTAGATAGTAATGAGCAGTTCTTC. Complete variable domain (other parts from reference TRBV28 and TRBJ2-1): DVKVTQSSRYLVKRTGEKVFLECVQDMDHENMFWYRQDPGLGLRLIYFSYDVKMKEKGDIPEGYSVSREKKERFSLILESASTNQTSMYLCASSLDSNEQFFGPGTRLTVL.

The chain has TRBV11-1 and TRBJ2-7; 8 positions agree with TRBD2. Germline-derived CDR1 and CDR2 are SGHAT and FQDESV (reference sequence). Trimming removed 7 bases from V and 0 bases from J; junction bases left unmatched: 11. CDR3 length equals 16 residues. The CDR3 bases are TGTGCCAGCACCCACCCTAGCGGGCCCGACTCCTACGAGCAGTACTTC. Residues: CASTHPSGPDSYEQYF.

A remark on this clonotype: An end of the junction does not agree with germline; a read error may underlie this. The rearrangement links TRBV5-6 to TRBJ2-5; D is perhaps TRBD1 or TRBD2 (5 bases each). This CDR3 region has 11 residues. From germline, CDR1 is SGHDT and CDR2 YYEEEE. The CDR3 here is CASSQSGTKYF. The CDR3 nucleotides read TGTGCCAGCAGCCAATCCGGGACCAAGTACTTC.

In this sample, this clonotype turned up many times. The chain joins TRBV27 to TRBJ2-3, with D perhaps TRBD1 or TRBD2 (5 bases each). Looked up from germline, CDR1 is MNHEY and CDR2 is SMNVEV (reference sequence). This CDR3 is 16 amino acids long. Between the trimmed V and J ends, which lost 4 bases and 4 bases, there was a span of 18 bases. CDR3 sequence reads: CASSSAVGEYADTQYF. The CDR3 region has the DNA TGTGCCAGCAGTTCAGCCGTAGGGGAGTACGCAGATACGCAGTATTTT.

This chain uses TRBV7-9 with TRBJ2-7; possible D gene TRBD1, 6 bases. This CDR3 comprises 14 residues. Germline values: CDR1 SEHNR, CDR2 FQNEAQ (reference sequence). V shed 3 bases and J shed 2 bases, with 11 bases lying between them. In nucleotides, the CDR3 is TGTGCCAGCAGCTTTGATCCAGGGGCCTACGAGCAGTACTTC. It encodes CASSFDPGAYEQYF.

This clonotype was counted at least ten times. The chain joins TRBV6-1 to TRBJ1-6; 7 bases fit TRBD1. CDR3 length equals 15 residues. Germline CDR1 reads MNHNS; CDR2 reads SASEGT. V lost 5 bases, J lost 7 bases, and 8 bases stayed unmatched. The CDR3 protein is CASSPTPTGNSPLHF. The CDR3 DNA sequence: TGTGCCAGCAGTCCGACTCCGACAGGGAATTCACCCCTCCACTTT.

About this clonotype: This may stem from a read error, because a much larger clone lies one nucleotide away. The final CDR3 position lacks the conserved phenylalanine or tryptophan, pointing to a likely read error. The CDR3 DNA follows: TGTGCCAGCAGCTTAGTATTCGGGACAGGGGGAGATGAGCAGTACTCC. Protein: CASSLVFGTGGDEQYS. This chain connects TRBV7-2 to TRBJ2-7; 11 bases align to TRBD1. Germline-derived CDR1 and CDR2 are SGHTA and FQGNSA. With 1 base clipped from V and 7 bases from J, the junction kept 9 bases outside the gene matches. CDR3 size: 16 residues.

Comments on this clonotype: One junction end does not reproduce the germline sequence, and a read error may be involved. The chain is built from TRBV20-1 and TRBJ1-5; D unresolved. Germline CDR1 and CDR2: DFQATT and SNEGSKA (reference sequence). The CDR3 is 10 residues long. The CDR3 nucleotides read TGCAGTCCTAGCAATCAGCCCCAGCATTTT. Its translation is CSPSNQPQHF.

This clonotype was seen at least ten times. V and J are TRBV20-1 and TRBJ2-1, with TRBD2 matching 13 bases. With V trimmed by 5 bases and J by 10 bases, 8 bases remained unmatched. From germline, CDR1 is DFQATT and CDR2 SNEGSKA (reference sequence). The CDR3 length is 14 residues. The CDR3 sequence: CSAPTGTSGDEQFF. The DNA for the CDR3 is TGCAGTGCTCCTACCGGGACTAGCGGGGACGAGCAGTTCTTC.

The sample holds many counts of this clonotype. V and J are TRBV3-1 and TRBJ2-3, with a weak D call TRBD1 (6 bases). This CDR3 has 17 residues. The germline CDR1 and CDR2 sequences are LGHDT and YNNKEL (reference sequence). V was pared by 4 bases and J by 1 base, with 18 bases between. The CDR3 is CASSPLQGRFGTDTQYF. The CDR3 DNA is TGTGCCAGCAGCCCCCTACAGGGCCGCTTCGGCACAGATACGCAGTATTTT.

Worth noting for this clonotype: The junction does not match germline at one end; this may be a read error. The chain links TRBV19 to TRBJ2-3; D unresolved. Germline-derived CDR1 and CDR2 are LNHDA and SQIVND (reference sequence). CDR3 length: 14 amino acids. In DNA form, the CDR3 reads TGTGCCAGTAGTAAAGCGCTAAGCACAGATATGCAGTATTTT. Residues: CASSKALSTDMQYF.

As concerns this clonotype: This may stem from a read error, because a much larger clone lies one nucleotide away. This rearrangement joins TRBV3-1 to TRBJ2-7, with D unresolved. The germline V gene encodes CDR1 LGHDT and CDR2 YNNKEL (reference sequence). The CDR3 is made up of 14 amino acids. In DNA, the CDR3 is TGTGCCAGCAGCCTGGGCCCCGCCGGAAACGAGCAGCACTTC. Translating gives CASSLGPAGNEQHF.

In this sample, this clonotype turned up many times. This CDR3 is CASSLTSGRGRGTDTQYF. As DNA, the CDR3 is TGTGCCAGCAGTTTAACTAGCGGGAGAGGTCGGGGCACAGATACGCAGTATTTT. This chain connects TRBV28 to TRBJ2-3; 11 bases align to TRBD2. CDR1 and CDR2 from the germline V gene are MDHEN and SYDVKM. J gave up 1 base and V 2 bases, and 8 bases lay outside the gene matches. The CDR3 covers 18 residues.

Turning to this clonotype: This could be a read error, since a much larger clone is one nucleotide away. The CDR3 does not end in the conserved phenylalanine or tryptophan, so this is likely a read error. The J gene is TRBJ1-2, the V gene TRBV19; possible D gene TRBD1, 5 bases. This CDR3 has 11 amino acids. Germline lookup yields CDR1 LNHDA and CDR2 SQIVND (reference sequence). V shed 9 bases and J shed 7 bases, with 12 bases lying between them. The CDR3 reads CASRRDGGYTL. The DNA for the CDR3 is TGTGCCAGCAGACGGGACGGTGGCTACACCCTC.

This clonotype was found a few times. The chain is built from TRBV29-1 and TRBJ2-1; 12 bases line up with TRBD2. Germline V gene sequence: CDR1 SQVTM, CDR2 ANQGSEA. J lost 7 bases, V lost 4 bases, and 5 bases had no gene match. The CDR3 sequence is 14 residues long. The CDR3 coding sequence is TGCAGCGTTGCTCTAGCGGGAGGGCCGAATGAGCAGTTCTTC. Protein product: CSVALAGGPNEQFF.

The genes are TRBV20-1 and TRBJ2-5; 13 nucleotides match TRBD2. This CDR3 is built from 15 residues. Germline V gene data show CDR1 as DFQATT and CDR2 as SNEGSKA (reference sequence). J gave up 5 bases and V 6 bases, and 9 bases lay outside the gene matches. The DNA of the CDR3 is TGCAGTGCCAGGGGACTAGCGGGGACTTACGAGACCCAGTACTTC. It translates to CSARGLAGTYETQYF.

This clonotype was counted between two and nine times. The chain has TRBV9 and TRBJ2-1, with 9 positions matching TRBD2. V lost 0 bases and J lost 7; bases outside the gene matches: 5. This CDR3 has 15 amino acids. Germline CDR1 reads SGDLS; CDR2 reads YYNGEE. As DNA, the CDR3 is TGTGCCAGCAGCGTAGGTAGCGGGAGTACGAATGAGCAGTTCTTC. Translating it yields CASSVGSGSTNEQFF. Complete variable domain (other parts from reference TRBV9 and TRBJ2-1): DSGVTQTPKHLITATGQRVTLRCSPRSGDLSVYWYQQSLDQGLQFLIQYYNGEERAKGNILERFSAQQFPDLHSELNLSSLELGDSALYFCASSVGSGSTNEQFFGPGTRLTVL.

There are many counts of this clonotype. As DNA, the CDR3 is TGTGCCAGCAGTTACAGGCCAGGGTTTGGGGCCAACGTCCTGACTTTC. Translating gives CASSYRPGFGANVLTF. The V gene is TRBV6-2 or TRBV6-3, the J gene TRBJ2-6, with TRBD1 as a possible D gene (5 bases). Trimming stripped 2 bases from V and 3 bases from J, with 11 bases between. The CDR3 has 16 amino acids. Germline CDR1 and CDR2: MNHEY and SVGEGT.

This clonotype has a handful of counts. This rearrangement joins TRBV30 to TRBJ2-7, with D unresolved. The germline CDR1 and CDR2 sequences are GTSNPN and SVGIG (reference sequence). Trimming pared 0 bases from V and 9 bases from J, leaving 9 bases between. The CDR3 totals 11 residues. This CDR3 reads CAWSVNLGQYF. In nucleotides, the CDR3 is TGTGCCTGGAGTGTAAACCTAGGGCAGTACTTC. Looking up the rest from reference TRBV30 and TRBJ2-7 gives the full variable domain: SQTIHQWPATLVQPVGSPLSLECTVEGTSNPNLYWYRQAAGRGLQLLFYSVGIGQISSEVPQNLSASRPQDRQFILSSKKLLLSDSGFYLCAWSVNLGQYFGPGTRLTVT.